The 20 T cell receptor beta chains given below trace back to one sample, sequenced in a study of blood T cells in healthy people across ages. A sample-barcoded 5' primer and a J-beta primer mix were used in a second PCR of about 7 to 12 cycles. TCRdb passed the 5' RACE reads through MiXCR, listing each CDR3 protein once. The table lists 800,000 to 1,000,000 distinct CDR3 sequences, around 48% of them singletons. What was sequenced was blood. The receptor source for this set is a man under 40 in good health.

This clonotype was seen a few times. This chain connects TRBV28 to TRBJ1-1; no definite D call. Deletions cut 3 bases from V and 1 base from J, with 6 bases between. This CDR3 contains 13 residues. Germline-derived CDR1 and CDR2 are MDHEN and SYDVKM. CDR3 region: CASSFPGNTEAFF. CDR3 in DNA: TGTGCCAGCAGTTTCCCCGGGAACACTGAAGCTTTCTTT. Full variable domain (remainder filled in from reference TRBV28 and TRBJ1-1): DVKVTQSSRYLVKRTGEKVFLECVQDMDHENMFWYRQDPGLGLRLIYFSYDVKMKEKGDIPEGYSVSREKKERFSLILESASTNQTSMYLCASSFPGNTEAFFGQGTRLTVV.

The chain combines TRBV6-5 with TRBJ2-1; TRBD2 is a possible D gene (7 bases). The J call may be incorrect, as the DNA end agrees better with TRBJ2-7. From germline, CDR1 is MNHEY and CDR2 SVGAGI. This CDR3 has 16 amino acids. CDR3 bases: TGTGCCAGCAGTTACTCCAGAGGGGGGGACTACAATGAGCAGTACTTC. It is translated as CASSYSRGGDYNEQYF.

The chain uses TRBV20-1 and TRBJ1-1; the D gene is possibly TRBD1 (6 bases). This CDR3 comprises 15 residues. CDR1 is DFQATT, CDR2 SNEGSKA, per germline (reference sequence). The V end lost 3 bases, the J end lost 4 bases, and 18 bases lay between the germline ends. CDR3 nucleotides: TGCAGTGCTAGTCCGCCCTTACAGGGTTCCACTGAAGCTTTCTTT. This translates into CSASPPLQGSTEAFF.

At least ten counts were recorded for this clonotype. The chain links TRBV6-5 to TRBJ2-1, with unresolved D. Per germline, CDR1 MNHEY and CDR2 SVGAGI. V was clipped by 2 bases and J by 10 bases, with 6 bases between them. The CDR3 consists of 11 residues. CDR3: CASSYQREQFF. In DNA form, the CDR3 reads TGTGCCAGCAGTTACCAGAGGGAGCAGTTCTTC.

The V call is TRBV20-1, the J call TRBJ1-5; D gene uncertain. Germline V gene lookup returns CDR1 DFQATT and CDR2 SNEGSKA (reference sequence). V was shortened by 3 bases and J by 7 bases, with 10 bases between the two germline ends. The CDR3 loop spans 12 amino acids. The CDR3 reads CSASGSLQPQHF. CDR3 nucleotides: TGCAGTGCTAGCGGCAGCTTACAGCCCCAGCATTTT.

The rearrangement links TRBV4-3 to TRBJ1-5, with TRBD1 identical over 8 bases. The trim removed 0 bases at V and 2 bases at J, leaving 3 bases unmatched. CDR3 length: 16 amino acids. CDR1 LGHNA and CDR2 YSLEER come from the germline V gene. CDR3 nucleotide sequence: TGCGCCAGCAGCCAAGAGGGACAGGTGGGCAATCAGCCCCAGCATTTT. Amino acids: CASSQEGQVGNQPQHF.

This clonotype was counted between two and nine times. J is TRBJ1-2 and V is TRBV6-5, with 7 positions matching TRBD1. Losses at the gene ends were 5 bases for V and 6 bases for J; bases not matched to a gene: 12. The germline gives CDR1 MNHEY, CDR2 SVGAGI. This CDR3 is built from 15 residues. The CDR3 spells CASSPQRMTGNGYTF. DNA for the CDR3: TGTGCCAGCAGTCCCCAACGCATGACAGGGAATGGCTACACCTTC.

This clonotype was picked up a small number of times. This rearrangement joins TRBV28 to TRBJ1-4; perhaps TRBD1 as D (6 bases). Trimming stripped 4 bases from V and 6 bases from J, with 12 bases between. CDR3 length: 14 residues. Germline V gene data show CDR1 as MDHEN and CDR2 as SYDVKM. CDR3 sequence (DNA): TGTGCCAGCAGTTCACAGGGAGGTTATGAAAAACTGTTTTTT. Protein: CASSSQGGYEKLFF.

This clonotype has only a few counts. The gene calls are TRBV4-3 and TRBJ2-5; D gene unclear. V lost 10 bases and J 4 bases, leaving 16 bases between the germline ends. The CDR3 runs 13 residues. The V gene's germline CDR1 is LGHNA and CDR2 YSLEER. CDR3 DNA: TGCGCCACCTCAGCCGATCCTGGAGAGACCCAGTACTTC. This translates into CATSADPGETQYF.

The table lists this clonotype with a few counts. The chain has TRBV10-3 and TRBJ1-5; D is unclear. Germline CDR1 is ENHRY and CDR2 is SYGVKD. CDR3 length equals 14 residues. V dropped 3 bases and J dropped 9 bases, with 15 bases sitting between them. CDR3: CAISDTPAQGPQHF. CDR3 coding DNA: TGTGCCATCAGTGATACGCCAGCCCAAGGGCCCCAGCATTTT.

CDR3 sequence reads: CAWSVLSGLGEKLFF. The DNA of the CDR3 is TGTGCCTGGAGTGTACTTAGTGGGTTAGGTGAAAAACTGTTTTTT. The chain couples TRBV30 to TRBJ1-4; D remains ambiguous. V lost 0 bases to trimming and J lost 7 bases, with 15 bases between them. Per germline, CDR1 GTSNPN and CDR2 SVGIG (reference sequence). This CDR3 is 15 amino acids long.

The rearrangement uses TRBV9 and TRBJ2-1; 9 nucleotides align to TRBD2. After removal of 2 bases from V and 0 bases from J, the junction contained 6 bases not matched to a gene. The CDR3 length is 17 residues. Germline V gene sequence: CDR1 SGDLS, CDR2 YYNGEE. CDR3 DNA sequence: TGTGCCAGCAGCGTCTCGACTAGCGGTGACTCCTACAATGAGCAGTTCTTC. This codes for CASSVSTSGDSYNEQFF.

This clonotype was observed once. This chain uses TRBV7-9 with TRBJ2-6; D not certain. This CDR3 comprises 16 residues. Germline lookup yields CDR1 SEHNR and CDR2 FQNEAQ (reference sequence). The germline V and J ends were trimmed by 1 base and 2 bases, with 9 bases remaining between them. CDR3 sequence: CASSLVGLTGANVLTF. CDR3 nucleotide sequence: TGTGCCAGCAGCTTAGTTGGCTTGACTGGGGCCAACGTCCTGACTTTC.

The CDR3 loop reads CSARAGTGVTEAFF. Here the CDR3 DNA reads TGCAGTGCTAGAGCCGGGACAGGGGTCACTGAAGCTTTCTTT. The chain has TRBV20-1 and TRBJ1-1, with TRBD1 matching 10 bases. The CDR3 has 14 residues. V was clipped by 1 base and J by 4 bases; unmatched bases: 3. CDR1 and CDR2 (germline): DFQATT, SNEGSKA (reference sequence).

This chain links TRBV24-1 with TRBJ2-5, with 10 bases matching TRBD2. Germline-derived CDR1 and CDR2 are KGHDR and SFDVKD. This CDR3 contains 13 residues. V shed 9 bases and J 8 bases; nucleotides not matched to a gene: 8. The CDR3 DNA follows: TGTGCCACCCAGGGGACTAGCGCCTTCACCCAGTACTTC. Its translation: CATQGTSAFTQYF.

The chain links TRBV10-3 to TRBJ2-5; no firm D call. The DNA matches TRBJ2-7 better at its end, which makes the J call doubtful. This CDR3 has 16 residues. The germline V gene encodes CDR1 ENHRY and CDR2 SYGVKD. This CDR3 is CAISNPHDVSSYEQYF. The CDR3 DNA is TGTGCCATCAGTAACCCACACGACGTTAGCTCCTACGAGCAGTACTTC.

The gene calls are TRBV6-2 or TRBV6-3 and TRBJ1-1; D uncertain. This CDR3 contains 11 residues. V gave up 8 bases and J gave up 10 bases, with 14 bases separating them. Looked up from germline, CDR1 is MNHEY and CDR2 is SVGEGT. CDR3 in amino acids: CASGQLFGAFF. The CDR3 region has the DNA TGTGCCAGCGGCCAATTATTTGGAGCTTTCTTT.

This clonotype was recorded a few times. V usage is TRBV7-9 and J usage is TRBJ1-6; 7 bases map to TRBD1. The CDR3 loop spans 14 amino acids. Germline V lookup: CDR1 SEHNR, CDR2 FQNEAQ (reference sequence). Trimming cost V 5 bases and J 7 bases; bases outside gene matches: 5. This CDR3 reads CASSVRDRNSPLHF. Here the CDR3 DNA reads TGTGCCAGCAGCGTCCGGGACAGAAATTCACCCCTCCACTTT. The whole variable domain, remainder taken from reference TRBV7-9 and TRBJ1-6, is DTGVSQNPRHKITKRGQNVTFRCDPISEHNRLYWYRQTLGQGPEFLTYFQNEAQLEKSRLLSDRFSAERPKGSFSTLEIQRTEQGDSAMYLCASSVRDRNSPLHFGNGTRLTVT.

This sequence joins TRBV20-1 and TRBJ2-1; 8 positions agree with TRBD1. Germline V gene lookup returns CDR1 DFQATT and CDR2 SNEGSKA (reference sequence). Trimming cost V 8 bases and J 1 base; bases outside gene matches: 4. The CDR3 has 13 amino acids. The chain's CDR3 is CSSGTGSYNEQFF. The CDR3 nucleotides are TGCAGTTCCGGGACAGGATCCTACAATGAGCAGTTCTTC.

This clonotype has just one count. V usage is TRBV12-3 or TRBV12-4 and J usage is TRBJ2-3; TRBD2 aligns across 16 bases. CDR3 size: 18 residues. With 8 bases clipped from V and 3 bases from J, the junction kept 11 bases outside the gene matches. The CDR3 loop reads CASGSGWGLAGGTDTQYF. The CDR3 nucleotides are TGTGCCAGCGGATCAGGGTGGGGACTAGCGGGGGGGACAGATACGCAGTATTTT.